The clone carrying this TCR beta chain was seen just once. Its target is unknown. The record originates from a study of cytomegalovirus exposure and HLA in healthy donors. Looking at the study overall: Counted in an early data release were some 81 million unique TCRs from HLA-typed donors.

V trimming: 7 bases; J trimming: 6 bases; junction bases outside the gene matches: 11. In germline, CDR1 is SNHLY, CDR2 FYNNEI. The CDR3 is 15 amino acids. The PCR ran on 60 Vbeta and 13 Jbeta primers. TCRdb's copy holds only in-frame clones and misses some; the assay was immunoSEQ multiplex PCR. Altogether about 110,000 clones are present, around 83% being singletons, with the ten largest covering around 3.2%. General study points: Analysis was performed later, and it showed HLA-associated TCR beta chains to be more clonally expanded than equally common others. Evidence from a later analysis indicated that most CMV-associated TCR beta chains looked HLA-restricted. Reported performance of the classifier showed diagnosis of cytomegalovirus status with high specificity and sensitivity.

J is TRBJ1-2 and V is TRBV2, with 10 bases fitting TRBD1. The sample was PBMCs. This clonotype originated in a woman aged 60-70 years in good health and CMV-seropositive. The CDR3 reads CASTQTGTGDHGYTF. In DNA, the CDR3 is TGTGCCAGCACACAAACCGGGACAGGGGACCATGGCTACACCTTC.